This entry lists 9 T cell receptor beta chains sequenced from one sample in a study of cytomegalovirus exposure and HLA in healthy donors (dated by TCRdb to 2015 to 2018). Libraries were built with the immunoSEQ multiplex PCR assay. The multiplex PCR relied on a mix of 60 forward primers for TCR Vbeta segments and 13 reverse primers for TCR Jbeta segments. This is the immuneACCESS table as TCRdb keeps it, with only in-frame sequences that have V and J called. A part of the clones is gone; compared with another copy, unresolved V genes explain less than half, and the rest is unexplained. This sample comprises around 150,000 clones, approximately 80% of them detected only once. The ten biggest clones cover around 2.2% of the sample. The specimen sequenced was PBMCs. These receptors all stem from a man between 25 and 39 years old in good health and CMV-seronegative.

The J gene is TRBJ2-1, the V gene TRBV11-2; the match to TRBD1 covers 8 bases. Trimming took 5 bases from V and 7 from J; bases not matched to a gene: 16. Per the germline V gene, CDR1 is SGHAT and CDR2 is FQNNGV. The CDR3 sequence is 17 residues long. The CDR3 nucleotides are TGTGCCAGCAGCCCCAACACCGGACAGGGTGGGATTAATGAGCAGTTCTTC. This sequence encodes CASSPNTGQGGINEQFF.

The chain recombines TRBV19 with TRBJ2-2; 7 nucleotides agree with TRBD1. The CDR3 is 16 residues long. Germline V CDR1 and CDR2: LNHDA, SQIVND (reference sequence). V trimming: 5 bases; J trimming: 0 bases; junction bases outside the gene matches: 6. The CDR3 here is CASSSDDRANTGELFF. CDR3 in DNA: TGTGCCAGTAGTTCGGACGACAGGGCGAACACCGGGGAGCTGTTTTTT.

The chain combines TRBV28 with TRBJ1-3; 9 bases are shared with TRBD1. The V segment lost 6 bases and the J segment 7 bases; nucleotides outside the gene matches: 4. Germline lookup yields CDR1 MDHEN and CDR2 SYDVKM. The CDR3 has 13 residues. The DNA of the CDR3 is TGTGCCAGCAGACGGACAGGGGTGAACACCATATATTTT. It is translated as CASRRTGVNTIYF.

The chain has TRBV7-2 and TRBJ1-2; no clear D. The CDR3 covers 15 residues. CDR1 is SGHTA, CDR2 FQGNSA, per germline. Deletions cut 2 bases from V and 6 bases from J, with 16 bases between. CDR3 region: CASSLIQAGLDGYTF. For the CDR3, the DNA is TGTGCCAGCAGCTTAATCCAGGCGGGGTTGGATGGCTACACCTTC. Looking up the rest from reference TRBV7-2 and TRBJ1-2 gives the full variable domain: GAGVSQSPSNKVTEKGKDVELRCDPISGHTALYWYRQSLGQGLEFLIYFQGNSAPDKSGLPSDRFSAERTGGSVSTLTIQRTQQEDSAVYLCASSLIQAGLDGYTFGSGTRLTVV.

This clone appeared once. Germline is not matched at one junction end, which may reflect a read error. The J gene is TRBJ2-3, the V gene TRBV7-7; tentative D call: TRBD1 (5 bases). The V gene's germline CDR1 is SSHAT and CDR2 FNYEAQ (reference sequence). This CDR3 is built from 15 residues. In DNA form, the CDR3 reads TGTGCTAGCAGCCCCGTTTTACAGGGCACAGATACGCAGTATTTT. It specifies CASSPVLQGTDTQYF.

This chain uses TRBV7-9 with TRBJ2-7; D is possibly TRBD2 (6 bases). Looked up from germline, CDR1 is SEHNR and CDR2 is FQNEAQ (reference sequence). The V gene lost 5 bases and the J gene lost 7 bases, with 15 bases spanning the gap. The CDR3 is 13 residues long. This CDR3 reads CASSTWDGGEQYF. The CDR3 coding sequence is TGTGCCAGCAGCACATGGGACGGAGGGGAGCAGTACTTC.

The rearrangement joins TRBV18 to TRBJ2-3, with D perhaps matching TRBD2 (6 bases). This CDR3 comprises 15 residues. V was trimmed by 6 bases and J by 4 bases, leaving 17 bases between them. Germline assignment: CDR1 KGHSH and CDR2 LQKENI. The DNA of the CDR3 is TGTGCCAGCTCCCGCGGAGGGCCTCCCGCAGATACGCAGTATTTT. The encoded protein is CASSRGGPPADTQYF.

V gene TRBV11-3 combines with J gene TRBJ2-1; 7 bases agree with TRBD2. Germline V gene data show CDR1 as SGHNT and CDR2 as YENEEA. CDR3 size: 14 residues. Trimming cost V 3 bases and J 5 bases; bases outside gene matches: 4. The CDR3 nucleotides are TGTGCCAGCAGCTTCGGGGGGTCCGACAATGAGCAGTTCTTC. It yields the protein CASSFGGSDNEQFF.

The CDR3 here is CASSYSGTGHQPQHF. The CDR3 coding sequence is TGTGCCAGCAGTTACTCCGGGACAGGGCATCAGCCCCAGCATTTT. The J gene is TRBJ1-5, the V gene TRBV6-5; 9 bases are shared with TRBD1. CDR1 and CDR2 from the germline V gene are MNHEY and SVGAGI. This CDR3 spans 15 amino acids. With 0 bases clipped from V and 5 bases from J, the junction kept 2 bases outside the gene matches.